The sequence of this TCR beta chain was determined in a study of T-cell reconstitution after alpha-beta-depleted transplantation in children. Preparing the TCRbeta library involved the use of unique molecular identifiers. MiXCR, applied by TCRdb to the PCR reads, yields one record per CDR3 protein. This table holds approximately 520,000 distinct CDR3 sequences, less than 35% found once. The CDR3 totals 14 residues. V shed 6 bases and J 3 bases; nucleotides not matched to a gene: 9. The germline CDR1 and CDR2 sequences are SQVTM and ANQGSEA. The chain uses TRBV29-1 and TRBJ1-1; TRBD1 aligns across 8 bases. The sequences come from PBMCs from the stem cell graft donor, collected from the stem cell graft. This TCR was sampled from a human donor who donated a stem cell graft to a child with aplastic anemia. The CDR3 here is CSVPQMTGDTEAFF. The DNA of the CDR3 is TGCAGCGTCCCCCAAATGACAGGGGACACTGAAGCTTTCTTT.